The rows below give T cell receptor beta chains drawn from one sample of a study of identical twins. TCRdb fed the 5' RACE reads into MiXCR, producing one record per CDR3 protein. The repertoire includes 550,000 to 800,000 distinct CDR3 sequences, roughly 6.6% of them detected once, and around 1.6% sits in the top ten. The same specimen was also included in a second study, on yellow fever vaccine responses in identical twins.

The material sequenced was PBMCs. Source of these receptors: a woman younger than 30 in good health. Both conserved end residues are part of each CDR3. D genes are given only for firm matches. Only part of the rows carry a size: once, few, many, or a class if the clone is expanded.

d_call clone_size j_call v_call cdr3_nt cdr3_aa
TRBD2 many TRBJ2-7 TRBV28 TGTGCCAGCAGACTCACCAGCGGGAGGGTTGACTACGAGCAGTACTTC CASRLTSGRVDYEQYF
TRBD1 - TRBJ2-1 TRBV6-1 TGTGCCAGCATCCGGGACAGGTCCTACAATGAGCAGTTCTTC CASIRDRSYNEQFF
- few TRBJ1-1 TRBV4-1 TGCGCCAGCACCCTACGCAGGGTTCCGTCGGTTTTCTTT CASTLRRVPSVFF
TRBD1 many TRBJ2-1 TRBV28 TGTGCCAGCAGTGCCACTAGACAGGGACAGCAGTTCTTC CASSATRQGQQFF
- many TRBJ2-1 TRBV7-9 TGTGCCAGCAGCTTAGCGCCGATATCCTACAATGAGCAGTTCTTC CASSLAPISYNEQFF
- few TRBJ2-2 TRBV5-1 TGCGCCAGCACTCTCCAGGACAGAAACACCGGGGAGCTGTTTTTT CASTLQDRNTGELFF
TRBD1 many TRBJ1-4 TRBV7-9 TGTGCCAGCACCAGACAGGGCAAGGATGAAAAACTGTTTTTT CASTRQGKDEKLFF
- many TRBJ2-1 TRBV6-4 TGTGCCAGCAGTCTTCGGGGGGCGCTTTCCTACAATGAGCAGTTCTTC CASSLRGALSYNEQFF
- - TRBJ2-5 TRBV28 TGTGCCAGCAGTCCCCCAGGGAATAGAAAGACCCAGTACTTC CASSPPGNRKTQYF
- few TRBJ2-3 TRBV12-3/TRBV12-4 TGTGCCAGCAGTCAATTCGCCCCTTTGCGGGGCTCGGATACGCAGTATTTT CASSQFAPLRGSDTQYF
- many TRBJ1-5 TRBV20-1 TGCAGTGCTTTGGGACTGAATAGCAATCAGCCCCAGCATTTT CSALGLNSNQPQHF
- few TRBJ2-2 TRBV13 TGTGCCAGCTGCGGCGGGGGCCCCGGGGAGCTGTTTTTT CASCGGGPGELFF
TRBD1 - TRBJ2-3 TRBV12-3/TRBV12-4 TGTGCCAGCCGTCCGGGGGGCGGACAGGGGGCAGATACGCAGTATTTT CASRPGGGQGADTQYF
TRBD1 - TRBJ2-7 TRBV27 TGTGCCAGCAGTCGACAGGGGGCACACCGCGAGCAGTACTTC CASSRQGAHREQYF
- few TRBJ1-1 TRBV5-1 TGCGCCAGCAGCTGGGGAGGACAGATGAACACTGAAGCTTTCTTT CASSWGGQMNTEAFF
TRBD2 few TRBJ2-2 TRBV3-1 TGTGCCAGCAGCCTAATCGGCGGGAGCTCGTCTAGGACCGGGGAGCTGTTTTTT CASSLIGGSSSRTGELFF
TRBD2 many TRBJ2-3 TRBV7-2 TGTGCCAGCAGCTTAGCCTGGCTAGCGGGGGGGGGCACCACAGATACGCAGTATTTT CASSLAWLAGGGTTDTQYF
TRBD1 - TRBJ2-5 TRBV9 TGTGCCAGCAGCCCAGGGGGCGGGAAAGAGACCCAGTACTTC CASSPGGGKETQYF
- - TRBJ1-1 TRBV3-1 TGTGCCAGCAGCCCAAGGATGGACGAAAAAACTTTCTTT CASSPRMDEKTFF
- - TRBJ2-6 TRBV27 TGTGCCAGCAGTTCAACAGCAGGGGCCTCTGGGGCCAACGTCCTGACTTTC CASSSTAGASGANVLTF
TRBD2 few TRBJ2-1 TRBV15 TGTGCCACCAGCACCCCGGGCCCTAGCGGGAGGGTCCATGAGCAGTTCTTC CATSTPGPSGRVHEQFF
- many TRBJ2-3 TRBV7-3 TGTGCCAGCAGCTTAAATGGGGGTTTCAGCACAGATACGCAGTATTTT CASSLNGGFSTDTQYF
- - TRBJ2-5 TRBV5-1 TGCGCCAGCAGCTTGGCCCAGGGGAACATCCAAGAGACCCAGTACTTC CASSLAQGNIQETQYF
- many TRBJ2-3 TRBV7-2 TGTGCCAGCAGCTTGCTAGCGCGGTCCCTAGATACGCAGTATTTT CASSLLARSLDTQYF
- few TRBJ2-2 TRBV20-1 TGCAGTGCCCAGCCGGGTCCGAACACCGGGGAGCTGTTTTTT CSAQPGPNTGELFF
- many TRBJ1-2 TRBV28 TGTGCCAGCAGCCCCGGGGGCGCTTACTATGGCTACACCTTC CASSPGGAYYGYTF